This TCR beta chain is drawn from a study of blood T cell repertoires in COVID-19. Looking at the study overall: T cells, B-cell-depleted T cells, or PBMCs supplied cDNA or gDNA.

Sequenced by immunoSEQ multiplex PCR; TCRdb stores in-frame clones only, minus some. The data contain about 45,000 clones, around 79% of them singletons. CDR1 is ENHRY and CDR2 is SYGVKD in the germline V gene. This CDR3 has 15 residues. V dropped 1 base and J dropped 1 base, with 7 bases sitting between them. The source material was peripheral blood. The TCR originated in a human donor in a cohort sampled during active COVID-19. This rearrangement joins TRBV10-3 to TRBJ2-2, with D perhaps matching TRBD2 (5 bases). The CDR3 protein is CAISEYGKNTGELFF. In nucleotides, the CDR3 is TGTGCCATCAGTGAGTACGGGAAGAACACCGGGGAGCTGTTTTTT.